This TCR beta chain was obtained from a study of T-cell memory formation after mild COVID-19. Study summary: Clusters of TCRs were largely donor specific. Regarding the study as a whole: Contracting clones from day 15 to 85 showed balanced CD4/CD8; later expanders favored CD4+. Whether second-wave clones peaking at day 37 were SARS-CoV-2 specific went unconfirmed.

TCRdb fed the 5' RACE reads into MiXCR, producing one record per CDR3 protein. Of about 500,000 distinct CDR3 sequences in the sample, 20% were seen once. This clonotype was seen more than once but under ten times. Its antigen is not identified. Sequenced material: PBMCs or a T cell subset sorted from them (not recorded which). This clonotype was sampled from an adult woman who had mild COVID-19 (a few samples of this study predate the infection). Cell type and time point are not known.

The CDR3 nucleotides are TGCAGTGCTAGTGGGACAGGGGGCTTTGGATCCGTTTACGAGCAGTACTTC. It encodes CSASGTGGFGSVYEQYF. The chain combines TRBV20-1 with TRBJ2-7, with TRBD1 matching 12 bases. The V gene end was trimmed by 3 bases and the J gene end by 4 bases; junction bases not matched to a gene: 13. CDR3 size: 17 residues. CDR1 DFQATT and CDR2 SNEGSKA come from the germline V gene (reference sequence).